The 32 T cell receptor beta chains given below trace back to one sample, sequenced in a study of beta chain features in type 1 diabetes. TCRB transcripts that were expressed got sequenced, as all of the isolated RNA had been reverse transcribed. Sequenced by immunoSEQ multiplex PCR; TCRdb stores in-frame clones only, minus some. The sample holds about 320,000 clones, 14% seen once. The material sequenced was central memory CD4+ T cells from blood. These receptors all stem from a man aged 25 to 40 in good health.

The chain uses TRBV11-2 and TRBJ1-2; D gene uncertain. This CDR3 region has 13 residues. The V gene lost 5 bases and the J gene lost 4 bases, with 11 bases spanning the gap. CDR1 and CDR2 from the germline V gene are SGHAT and FQNNGV. The CDR3 DNA follows: TGTGCCAGCAGCAGCACGAAGGCCTATGGCTACACCTTC. It encodes CASSSTKAYGYTF.

This clone was seen a single time. The chain combines TRBV10-3 with TRBJ2-1; TRBD1 agrees at 10 bases. Germline V gives CDR1 ENHRY, CDR2 SYGVKD. This CDR3 contains 15 residues. V shed 6 bases and J 6 bases; nucleotides not matched to a gene: 8. The CDR3 region has the DNA TGTGCCATCAGATCCGACAGGGGGCTCATCAATGAGCAGTTCTTC. Its protein product is CAIRSDRGLINEQFF.

This sequence joins TRBV6-5 and TRBJ2-5; D is undetermined. Gene TRBJ2-7 matches the end of the DNA better, so the J call may be wrong. From germline, CDR1 is MNHEY and CDR2 SVGAGI. This CDR3 has 15 residues. CDR3 sequence: CASRPREVRPREQYF. The DNA of the CDR3 is TGTGCCAGCAGACCCCGAGAAGTTCGCCCTCGCGAGCAGTACTTC.

The table lists this clone with a few counts. Written as DNA, the CDR3 is TGCGCCAGCAGTTTCCAGCGGGAGGGTGAGCAGTTCTTC. Its protein is CASSFQREGEQFF. The genes are TRBV10-2 and TRBJ2-1; 10 bases align to TRBD2. Germline CDR1 and CDR2: WSHSY and SAAADI. Trimming at V came to 5 bases and at J to 9 bases, leaving 4 bases not matched to a gene. The CDR3 loop spans 13 amino acids.

This clone was counted a few times. The chain couples TRBV14 to TRBJ2-1, with TRBD1 as a possible D gene (5 bases). The CDR3 contains 15 residues. V lost 0 bases and J 7 bases, leaving 13 bases between the germline ends. CDR1 is SGHDN, CDR2 FVKESK, per germline. The CDR3 spells CASSQEKGPLNEQFF. The DNA of the CDR3 is TGTGCCAGCAGCCAAGAGAAGGGGCCGTTAAATGAGCAGTTCTTC. Full variable domain (remainder filled in from reference TRBV14 and TRBJ2-1): EAGVTQFPSHSVIEKGQTVTLRCDPISGHDNLYWYRRVMGKEIKFLLHFVKESKQDESGMPNNRFLAERTGGTYSTLKVQPAELEDSGVYFCASSQEKGPLNEQFFGPGTRLTVL.

This clone was seen only a few times. This chain links TRBV5-1 with TRBJ1-1; the D is unclear. The CDR3 sequence is 16 residues long. Germline-derived CDR1 and CDR2 are SGHRS and YFSETQ. The germline V and J ends were trimmed by 0 bases and 1 base, with 13 bases remaining between them. The CDR3 DNA follows: TGCGCCAGCAGCTTGGCCGGGCCGCACCAGAACACTGAAGCTTTCTTT. Amino acids: CASSLAGPHQNTEAFF.

This clone has more than one count but fewer than ten. The chain joins TRBV7-6 to TRBJ2-2; D possibly corresponds to TRBD1 (6 bases). CDR3 length equals 14 residues. Trimming removed 5 bases from V and 2 bases from J, with 9 bases in between. Germline CDR1 reads SGHVS; CDR2 reads FNYEAQ. CDR3 DNA sequence: TGTGCCAGCAGCCGACAGGCCAACACCGGGGAGCTGTTTTTT. It translates to CASSRQANTGELFF.

This clone was seen a few times. This chain joins TRBV4-1 and TRBJ2-3; 8 nucleotides align to TRBD2. Germline V gives CDR1 MGHRA, CDR2 YSYEKL. This CDR3 spans 17 amino acids. The ends lost 0 bases at V and 4 bases at J; junction bases unmatched: 9. The CDR3 reads CASSQEPRGGSSDTQYF. The CDR3 DNA reads TGCGCCAGCAGCCAAGAGCCACGGGGGGGGTCATCAGATACGCAGTATTTT.

CDR3 sequence: CASSPYWDQPQHF. DNA for the CDR3: TGTGCCAGCAGTCCGTATTGGGATCAGCCCCAGCATTTT. V gene TRBV6-4 combines with J gene TRBJ1-5; D gene uncertain. In germline, CDR1 is MRHNA, CDR2 SNTAGT. The CDR3 has 13 amino acids. Trimming removed 5 bases from V and 5 bases from J, with 10 bases in between.

The rearrangement links TRBV5-6 to TRBJ2-1; D remains unclear. The CDR3 is 15 amino acids. The V gene's germline CDR1 is SGHDT and CDR2 YYEEEE. The germline V and J ends were trimmed by 2 bases and 0 bases, with 9 bases remaining between them. CDR3 sequence: CASSFDTYSYNEQFF. The CDR3 DNA reads as TGTGCCAGCAGCTTTGACACTTACTCCTACAATGAGCAGTTCTTC.

Note on this clone: Other DNA sequences of this sample code for an identical CDR3. This rearrangement joins TRBV7-8 to TRBJ2-3; tentative D call: TRBD2 (7 bases). This CDR3 comprises 14 residues. Germline-derived CDR1 and CDR2 are SGHVS and FQNEAQ. The V end lost 1 base, the J end lost 6 bases, and 11 bases lay between the germline ends. CDR3 nucleotides: TGTGCCAGCAGCTTAGAAGGGGGGGCGGATACGCAGTATTTT. Protein product: CASSLEGGADTQYF.

In this sample, this clone turned up many times. The chain has TRBV21-1 and TRBJ2-5; the tabulated D call, TRBD1, remains unverified against the DNA. TRBV21-1 constitutes a pseudogene. CDR3 size: 15 residues. The CDR3: CASSKAEQEGETQYF. The CDR3 region has the DNA TGTGCCAGCAGCAAAGCCGAACAGGAAGGAGAGACCCAGTACTTC.

The J gene is TRBJ2-3, the V gene TRBV11-2, with D perhaps given as TRBD1 or TRBD2 (6 bases each). V lost 4 bases and J 1 base, leaving 9 bases between the germline ends. The CDR3 contains 14 residues. Germline CDR1 and CDR2: SGHAT and FQNNGV. CDR3 sequence: CASSSGARTDTQYF. Written as DNA, the CDR3 is TGTGCCAGCAGCTCGGGGGCGCGCACAGATACGCAGTATTTT.

V and J are TRBV21-1 and TRBJ2-1. TRBV21-1 is a listed pseudogene. This CDR3 is 15 amino acids long. This chain's CDR3 is CASSPGAGVTNEQFF. CDR3 nucleotides: TGTGCCAGCAGCCCGGGTGCTGGGGTGACTAATGAGCAGTTCTTC.

This clone came up a few times. J is TRBJ1-1 and V is TRBV6-5; weak D call: TRBD1 (5 bases). This CDR3 contains 15 residues. The ends were cut back, 6 bases at V and 5 bases at J, with 19 bases in the middle. CDR1 MNHEY and CDR2 SVGAGI come from the germline V gene. The CDR3 DNA reads TGTGCCAGCAGAAAAGGGGTGGGGCGGGGAACTGAAGCTTTCTTT. This gives the protein CASRKGVGRGTEAFF.

This clone has a handful of counts. This rearrangement joins TRBV7-3 to TRBJ2-1; tentative D call: TRBD2 (5 bases). This CDR3 comprises 13 residues. V was trimmed by 1 base and J by 7 bases, leaving 8 bases between them. Germline V gene sequence: CDR1 SGHTA, CDR2 FQGTGA. The CDR3 region has the DNA TGTGCCAGCAGCTTAAGCCGGGGAAATGAGCAGTTCTTC. It yields the protein CASSLSRGNEQFF.

The chain recombines TRBV30 with TRBJ1-6, with D uncertain. The V gene lost 3 bases and the J gene lost 8 bases, with 11 bases spanning the gap. The CDR3 loop spans 13 amino acids. The germline gives CDR1 GTSNPN, CDR2 SVGIG (reference sequence). The CDR3: CAWRSVVDSPLHF. The CDR3 coding sequence is TGTGCCTGGAGGTCGGTGGTGGATTCACCCCTCCACTTT.

This clone was seen a few times. The V gene is TRBV7-7, the J gene TRBJ2-5; 8 nucleotides line up with TRBD1. V shed 2 bases and J 5 bases; nucleotides not matched to a gene: 10. The CDR3 runs to 16 residues. CDR1 and CDR2 (germline): SSHAT, FNYEAQ (reference sequence). The CDR3 DNA is TGTGCCAGCAGCTTAACCGACAGGGGTCTTTCTGAGACCCAGTACTTC. Encoded protein: CASSLTDRGLSETQYF. The full variable domain, rest sourced from reference TRBV7-7 and TRBJ2-5, is GAGVSQSPRYKVTKRGQDVTLRCDPISSHATLYWYQQALGQGPEFLTYFNYEAQPDKSGLPSDRFSAERPEGSISTLTIQRTEQRDSAMYRCASSLTDRGLSETQYFGPGTRLLVL.

This clone was counted ten times or more. This rearrangement joins TRBV2 to TRBJ2-5; either TRBD1 or TRBD2 may supply D (5 bases each). This CDR3 has 13 residues. Trimming took off 6 bases at V and 5 bases at J, with 13 bases between the two ends. Germline lookup yields CDR1 SNHLY and CDR2 FYNNEI. The CDR3 spells CASSWDGTETQYF. The CDR3 nucleotides are TGTGCCAGCAGCTGGGACGGAACGGAGACCCAGTACTTC.

This clone showed up just a few times. This chain uses TRBV7-3 with TRBJ2-2; the D is unclear. CDR1 is SGHTA and CDR2 is FQGTGA in the germline V gene. The CDR3 loop spans 12 amino acids. The V end lost 4 bases, the J end lost 8 bases, and 8 bases lay between the germline ends. CDR3 DNA sequence: TGTGCCAGCAGCTCCGGACGTGGGGAGCTGTTTTTT. Translating it yields CASSSGRGELFF.

This clone was detected many times. The rearrangement uses TRBV6-1 and TRBJ2-7; a possible D gene is TRBD2 (6 bases). Germline V gene sequence: CDR1 MNHNS, CDR2 SASEGT. Trimming shortened V by 6 bases and J by 6 bases, and 15 bases separated the two germline ends. The length of the CDR3 is 13 residues. The CDR3 loop reads CASSLNRGGEQYV. CDR3 nucleotide sequence: TGTGCCAGCAGCCTTAACCGGGGAGGCGAGCAGTACGTC.

The chain carries TRBV7-8 and TRBJ2-3; 10 nucleotides agree with TRBD2. The CDR3 is 15 amino acids. Germline V CDR1 and CDR2: SGHVS, FQNEAQ. V shed 2 bases and J 4 bases; nucleotides not matched to a gene: 3. CDR3 amino acids: CASSLSLAGADTQYF. CDR3 bases: TGTGCCAGCAGCTTAAGTCTAGCGGGGGCAGATACGCAGTATTTT.

The chain recombines TRBV4-1 with TRBJ1-1, with D possibly matching TRBD1 (5 bases). CDR3 length: 13 amino acids. Germline CDR1 and CDR2: MGHRA and YSYEKL. The V end lost 6 bases, the J end lost 1 base, and 9 bases lay between the germline ends. CDR3 in DNA: TGCGCCAGCAGGTCCAGGGAGAACACTGAAGCTTTCTTT. It encodes CASRSRENTEAFF.

This clone was seen a handful of times. This sequence joins TRBV11-1 and TRBJ2-2; the match to TRBD2 covers 8 bases. V shed 4 bases and J 6 bases; nucleotides not matched to a gene: 4. The CDR3 has 14 amino acids. Germline V gives CDR1 SGHAT, CDR2 FQDESV (reference sequence). CDR3 residues: CASSSSGRAGELFF. The CDR3 region has the DNA TGTGCCAGCAGCTCCAGCGGGAGAGCCGGGGAGCTGTTTTTT.

Remarks on this clone: The germline gene is not matched at one end of the junction; a read error may be the cause. The gene calls are TRBV7-7 and TRBJ2-2; D remains unclear. Germline CDR1 is SSHAT and CDR2 is FNYEAQ (reference sequence). There are 12 residues in the CDR3. The CDR3 DNA follows: TGTGCTAGCAGCTTGAGCACCGGGGAGCTGTTTTTT. This gives the protein CASSLSTGELFF.

This clone was found a few times. This chain joins TRBV4-2 and TRBJ1-2; D is uncertain. Trimming left V 0 bases short and J 4 bases short, with 9 bases between. Germline V gene data show CDR1 as LGHNA and CDR2 as YNFKEQ. CDR3 size: 14 residues. DNA of the CDR3: TGTGCCAGCAGCCAAGAAGGCACGACCTATGGCTACACCTTC. Its protein is CASSQEGTTYGYTF.

This clone has just a few counts. The J gene is TRBJ2-4, the V gene TRBV5-8; D call uncertain. Germline CDR1 is SGHTS and CDR2 is YDEGEE. Trimming removed 1 base from V and 6 bases from J, with 14 bases in between. The CDR3 runs to 15 residues. CDR3 coding DNA: TGTGCCAGCAGCTTGTTCGCCCCATCGATAAACATTCAGTACTTC. Translated, it gives CASSLFAPSINIQYF.

This chain uses TRBV5-6 with TRBJ2-7; 8 bases align to TRBD1. V shed 4 bases, J shed 4 bases, and the junction held 16 bases outside the gene matches. CDR3 length equals 17 residues. Germline V gene data show CDR1 as SGHDT and CDR2 as YYEEEE. CDR3 region: CASSLEPGQVIGYEQYF. CDR3 sequence (DNA): TGTGCCAGCAGCCTAGAACCGGGACAGGTCATAGGGTACGAGCAGTACTTC.

In its sample, this clone was seen once. This chain connects TRBV9 to TRBJ2-7; 8 positions match TRBD1. J was trimmed by 6 bases and V by 3 bases; bases with no gene match: 8. Germline assignment: CDR1 SGDLS and CDR2 YYNGEE. The CDR3 runs 14 residues. The CDR3 DNA is TGTGCCAGCAGCGCCGGACAGGGTGTAGGCGAGCAGTACTTC. It codes for CASSAGQGVGEQYF.

The gene calls are TRBV5-6 and TRBJ1-2; 10 bases line up with TRBD1. The germline V gene has CDR1 SGHDT and CDR2 YYEEEE. CDR3 length: 14 amino acids. With 1 base clipped from V and 6 bases from J, the junction kept 3 bases outside the gene matches. CDR3 in amino acids: CASSLLGTGDGYTF. In nucleotides, the CDR3 is TGTGCCAGCAGCTTGTTAGGGACAGGGGATGGCTACACCTTC. Drawing the rest from reference TRBV5-6 and TRBJ1-2, the complete variable domain is DAGVTQSPTHLIKTRGQQVTLRCSPKSGHDTVSWYQQALGQGPQFIFQYYEEEERQRGNFPDRFSGHQFPNYSSELNVNALLLGDSALYLCASSLLGTGDGYTFGSGTRLTVV.

This clone was counted only a few times. This chain connects TRBV2 to TRBJ1-5; 9 positions match TRBD1. Germline V gene data show CDR1 as SNHLY and CDR2 as FYNNEI. V dropped 5 bases and J dropped 6; count of bases not matched to a gene: 5. This CDR3 comprises 14 residues. CDR3 DNA sequence: TGTGCCAGCAGTCAACAGGGGGCGGGTCAGCCCCAGCATTTT. Protein sequence: CASSQQGAGQPQHF.

The chain joins TRBV7-8 to TRBJ1-1; D not certain. This CDR3 spans 14 amino acids. In germline, CDR1 is SGHVS, CDR2 FQNEAQ. Trimming removed 7 bases at V and 1 base at J, with 13 bases between. The CDR3 bases are TGTGCCAGCAAACCTCGGACTGAGAACACTGAAGCTTTCTTT. Amino acid sequence: CASKPRTENTEAFF.